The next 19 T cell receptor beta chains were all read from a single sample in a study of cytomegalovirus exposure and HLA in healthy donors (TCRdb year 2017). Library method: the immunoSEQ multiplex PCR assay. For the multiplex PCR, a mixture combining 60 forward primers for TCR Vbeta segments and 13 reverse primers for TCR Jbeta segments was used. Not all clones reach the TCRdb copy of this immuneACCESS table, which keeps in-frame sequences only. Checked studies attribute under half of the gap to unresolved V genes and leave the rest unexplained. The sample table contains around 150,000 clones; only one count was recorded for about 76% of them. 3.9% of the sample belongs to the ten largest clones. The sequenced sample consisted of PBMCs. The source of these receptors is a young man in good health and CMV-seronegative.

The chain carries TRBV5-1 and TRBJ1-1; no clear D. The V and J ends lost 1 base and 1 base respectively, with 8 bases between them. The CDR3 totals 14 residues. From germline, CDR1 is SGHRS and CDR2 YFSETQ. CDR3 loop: CASSLIPENTEAFF. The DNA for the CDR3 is TGCGCCAGCAGCTTGATTCCAGAGAACACTGAAGCTTTCTTT.

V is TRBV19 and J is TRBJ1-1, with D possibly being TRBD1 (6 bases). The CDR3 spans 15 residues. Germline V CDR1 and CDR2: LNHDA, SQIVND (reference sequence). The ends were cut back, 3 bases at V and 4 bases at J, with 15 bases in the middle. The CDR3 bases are TGTGCCAGTAGTATGACCGCAGGGGCCGGCACTGAAGCTTTCTTT. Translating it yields CASSMTAGAGTEAFF.

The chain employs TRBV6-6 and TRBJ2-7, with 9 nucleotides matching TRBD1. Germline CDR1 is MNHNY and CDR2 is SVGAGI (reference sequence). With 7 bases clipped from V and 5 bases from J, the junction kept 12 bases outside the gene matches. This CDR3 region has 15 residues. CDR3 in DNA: TGTGCCAGCAATCCCTACGGGACAGGGAGGAACGAGCAGTACTTC. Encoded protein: CASNPYGTGRNEQYF.

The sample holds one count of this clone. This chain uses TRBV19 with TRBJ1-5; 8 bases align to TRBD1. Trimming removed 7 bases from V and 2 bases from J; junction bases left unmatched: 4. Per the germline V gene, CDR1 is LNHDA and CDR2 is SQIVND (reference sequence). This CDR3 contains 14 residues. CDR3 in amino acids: CASTLTGGNQPQHF. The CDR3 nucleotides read TGTGCCAGTACCCTGACAGGGGGCAATCAGCCCCAGCATTTT.

Here the CDR3 reads CASSDFPLIAASSTDTQYF. The CDR3, as DNA: TGTGCCAGCAGTGATTTCCCCCTGATAGCGGCCTCTAGCACAGATACGCAGTATTTT. The chain couples TRBV6-1 to TRBJ2-3; weak D call: TRBD2 (6 bases). Germline CDR1 and CDR2: MNHNS and SASEGT. The CDR3 is 19 amino acids. Trimming cost V 3 bases and J 0 bases, with 22 bases left between them.

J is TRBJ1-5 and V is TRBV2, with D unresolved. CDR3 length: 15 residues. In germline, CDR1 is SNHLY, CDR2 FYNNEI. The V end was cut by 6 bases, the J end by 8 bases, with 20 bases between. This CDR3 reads CASRKAGSPIEPQHF. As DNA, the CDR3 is TGTGCCAGCAGGAAGGCGGGCAGCCCAATAGAGCCCCAGCATTTT.

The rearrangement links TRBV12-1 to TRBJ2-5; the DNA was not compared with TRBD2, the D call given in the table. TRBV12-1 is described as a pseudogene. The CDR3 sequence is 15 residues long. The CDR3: CASSFLRGGPETQYF. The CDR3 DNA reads TGTGCCAGCAGCTTTCTGCGGGGGGGTCCGGAGACCCAGTACTTC.

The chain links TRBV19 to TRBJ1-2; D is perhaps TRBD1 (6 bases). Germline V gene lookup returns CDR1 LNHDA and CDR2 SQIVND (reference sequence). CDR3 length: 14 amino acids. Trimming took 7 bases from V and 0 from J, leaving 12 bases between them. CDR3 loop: CASTTGHPNYGYTF. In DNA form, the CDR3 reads TGTGCCAGTACCACGGGACACCCTAACTATGGCTACACCTTC.

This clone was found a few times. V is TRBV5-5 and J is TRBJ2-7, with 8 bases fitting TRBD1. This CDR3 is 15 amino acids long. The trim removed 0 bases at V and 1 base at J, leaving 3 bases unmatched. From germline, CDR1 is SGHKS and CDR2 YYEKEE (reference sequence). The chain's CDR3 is CASSLGQGLSYEQYF. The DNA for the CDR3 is TGTGCCAGCAGCTTGGGACAGGGGTTATCCTACGAGCAGTACTTC.

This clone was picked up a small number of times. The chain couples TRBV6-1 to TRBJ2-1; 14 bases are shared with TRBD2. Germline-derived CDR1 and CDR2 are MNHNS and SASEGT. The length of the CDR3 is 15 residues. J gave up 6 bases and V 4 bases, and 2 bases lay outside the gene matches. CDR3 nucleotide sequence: TGTGCCAGCAGTGCAGGGACTAGCGGGAGCAATGAGCAGTTCTTC. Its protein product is CASSAGTSGSNEQFF.

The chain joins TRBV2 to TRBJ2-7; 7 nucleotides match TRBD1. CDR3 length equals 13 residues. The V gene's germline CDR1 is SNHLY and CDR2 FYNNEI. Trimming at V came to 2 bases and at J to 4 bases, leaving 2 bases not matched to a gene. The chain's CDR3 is CASSETGEYEQYF. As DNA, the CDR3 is TGTGCCAGCAGTGAAACAGGGGAATACGAGCAGTACTTC.

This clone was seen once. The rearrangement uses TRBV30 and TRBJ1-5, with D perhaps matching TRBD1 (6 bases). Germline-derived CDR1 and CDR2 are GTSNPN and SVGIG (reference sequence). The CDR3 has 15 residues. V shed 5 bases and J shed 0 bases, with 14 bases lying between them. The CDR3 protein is CAWDPGHLSNQPQHF. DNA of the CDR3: TGTGCCTGGGATCCGGGACACCTTAGCAATCAGCCCCAGCATTTT.

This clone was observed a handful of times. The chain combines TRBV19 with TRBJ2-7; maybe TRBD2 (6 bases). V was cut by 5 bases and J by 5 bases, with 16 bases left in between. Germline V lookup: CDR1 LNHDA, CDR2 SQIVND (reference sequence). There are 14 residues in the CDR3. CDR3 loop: CASSDPGGVDEQYF. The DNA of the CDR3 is TGTGCCAGTAGTGACCCAGGAGGGGTCGACGAGCAGTACTTC. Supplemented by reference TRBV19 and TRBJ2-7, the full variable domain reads DGGITQSPKYLFRKEGQNVTLSCEQNLNHDAMYWYRQDPGQGLRLIYYSQIVNDFQKGDIAEGYSVSREKKESFPLTVTSAQKNPTAFYLCASSDPGGVDEQYFGPGTRLTVT.

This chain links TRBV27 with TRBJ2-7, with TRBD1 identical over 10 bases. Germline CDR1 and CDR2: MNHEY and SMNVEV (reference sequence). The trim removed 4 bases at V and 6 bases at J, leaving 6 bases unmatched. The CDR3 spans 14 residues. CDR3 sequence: CASSSGTGEGEQYF. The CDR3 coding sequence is TGTGCCAGCAGTTCCGGGACAGGGGAGGGCGAGCAGTACTTC.

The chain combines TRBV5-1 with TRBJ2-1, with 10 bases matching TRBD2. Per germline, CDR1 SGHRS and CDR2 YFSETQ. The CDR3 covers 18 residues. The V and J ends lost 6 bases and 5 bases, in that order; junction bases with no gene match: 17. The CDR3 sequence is CASTVTSGNLLFDNEQFF. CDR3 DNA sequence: TGCGCCAGCACCGTCACTAGCGGGAATCTTTTGTTCGACAATGAGCAGTTCTTC.

The CDR3 region has the DNA TGTGCCAGCAGCCTGAAGGGGCCGGGACTGAACGGTATGGCCATTCAGTACTTC. This encodes CASSLKGPGLNGMAIQYF. The chain joins TRBV11-2 to TRBJ2-4; D perhaps matches TRBD2 (6 bases). The germline CDR1 and CDR2 sequences are SGHAT and FQNNGV. Trimming left V 5 bases short and J 9 bases short, with 29 bases between. The CDR3 spans 18 residues.

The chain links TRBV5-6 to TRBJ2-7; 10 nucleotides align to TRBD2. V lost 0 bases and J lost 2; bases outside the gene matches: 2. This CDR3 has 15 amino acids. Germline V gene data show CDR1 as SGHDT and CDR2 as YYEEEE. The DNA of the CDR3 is TGTGCCAGCAGCTTGGGGCTAGCGGGAGCCTACGAGCAGTACTTC. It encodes CASSLGLAGAYEQYF.

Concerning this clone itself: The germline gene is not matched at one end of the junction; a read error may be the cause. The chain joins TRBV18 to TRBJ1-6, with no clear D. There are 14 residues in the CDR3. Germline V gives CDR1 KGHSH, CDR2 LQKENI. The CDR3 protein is CASSSGRDNSPLHF. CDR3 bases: TGTGCCAGCTCATCCGGACGGGATAATTCCCCCCTCCACTTT.

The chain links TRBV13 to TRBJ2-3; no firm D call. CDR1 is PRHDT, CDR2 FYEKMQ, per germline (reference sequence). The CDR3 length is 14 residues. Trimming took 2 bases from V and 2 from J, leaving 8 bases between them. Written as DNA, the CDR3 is TGTGCCAGCAGCTTACGCGGCTACACAGATACGCAGTATTTT. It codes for CASSLRGYTDTQYF.